These 17 T cell receptor beta chains were sequenced from one sample in a study of T cell changes during pregnancy in multiple sclerosis. Data came from immunoSEQ multiplex PCR; TCRdb stores just in-frame clones and leaves some out. This table holds around 34,000 clones, roughly 90% found once. The sample here was CD8+ T cells from peripheral blood mononuclear cells, taken after pregnancy. The receptors were gathered from a female donor with multiple sclerosis, enrolled in a pregnancy study.

The chain couples TRBV9 to TRBJ2-3; 8 bases map to TRBD2. This CDR3 has 13 amino acids. V shed 3 bases, J shed 6 bases, and the junction held 3 bases outside the gene matches. Germline assignment: CDR1 SGDLS and CDR2 YYNGEE. The CDR3 nucleotides are TGTGCCAGCAGCGCCCCTAGCGGGGATACGCAGTATTTT. Translating it yields CASSAPSGDTQYF.

The gene calls are TRBV19 and TRBJ1-1; tentative D call: TRBD1 (6 bases). CDR3 length: 14 amino acids. Germline V gene data show CDR1 as LNHDA and CDR2 as SQIVND (reference sequence). V was shortened by 4 bases and J by 7 bases, with 16 bases between the two germline ends. CDR3 sequence: CASSTGRGRIEAFF. The CDR3 DNA reads TGTGCCAGTAGTACCGGCAGGGGAAGGATTGAAGCTTTCTTT.

This chain joins TRBV7-2 and TRBJ1-2, with D possibly being TRBD1 (6 bases). The CDR3 length is 14 residues. Per germline, CDR1 SGHTA and CDR2 FQGNSA. Trimming stripped 5 bases from V and 3 bases from J, with 13 bases between. The DNA of the CDR3 is TGTGCCAGCAGCCTTCAGGGGAAGGACTATGGCTACACCTTC. It codes for CASSLQGKDYGYTF. Using reference TRBV7-2 and TRBJ1-2 for the parts outside the CDR3, the full variable domain is GAGVSQSPSNKVTEKGKDVELRCDPISGHTALYWYRQSLGQGLEFLIYFQGNSAPDKSGLPSDRFSAERTGGSVSTLTIQRTQQEDSAVYLCASSLQGKDYGYTFGSGTRLTVV.

The chain joins TRBV9 to TRBJ1-2, with TRBD1 identical over 8 bases. V dropped 0 bases and J dropped 12; count of bases not matched to a gene: 22. Germline V gene lookup returns CDR1 SGDLS and CDR2 YYNGEE. The CDR3 covers 18 residues. This CDR3 reads CASSVDAGTGGFPRSDTF. CDR3 bases: TGTGCCAGCAGCGTAGACGCCGGGACAGGCGGTTTCCCGAGAAGTGACACCTTC.

This chain joins TRBV6-4 and TRBJ2-7; TRBD2 might be the D (6 bases). Germline V gives CDR1 MRHNA, CDR2 SNTAGT. This CDR3 spans 16 amino acids. The V end lost 2 bases, the J end lost 0 bases, and 14 bases lay between the germline ends. The chain's CDR3 is CASSDGAVAASYEQYF. The DNA for the CDR3 is TGTGCCAGCAGTGACGGGGCGGTAGCGGCCTCCTACGAGCAGTACTTC.

This chain joins TRBV7-2 and TRBJ1-1; 10 bases line up with TRBD1. This CDR3 is 15 amino acids long. Losses at the gene ends were 5 bases for V and 11 bases for J; bases not matched to a gene: 14. From germline, CDR1 is SGHTA and CDR2 FQGNSA. The CDR3 nucleotides read TGTGCCAGCAGCCCCCCGGACAGGGGGATAGTTCTCGCTTTCTTT. Translating it yields CASSPPDRGIVLAFF.

The chain uses TRBV11-2 and TRBJ2-7; 8 bases fit TRBD1. Per the germline V gene, CDR1 is SGHAT and CDR2 is FQNNGV. Trimming at V came to 4 bases and at J to 6 bases, leaving 2 bases not matched to a gene. The CDR3 is 12 residues long. The DNA for the CDR3 is TGTGCCAGCAGCTCTACAGGGGGCGAGCAGTACTTC. Residues: CASSSTGGEQYF.

The chain recombines TRBV29-1 with TRBJ1-1; 7 bases are shared with TRBD1. In germline, CDR1 is SQVTM, CDR2 ANQGSEA. The CDR3 totals 10 residues. V lost 7 bases, J lost 7 bases, and 3 bases stayed unmatched. In nucleotides, the CDR3 is TGCAGCGGGGGGGACAGTGAAGCTTTCTTT. The encoded protein is CSGGDSEAFF.

The chain is built from TRBV7-9 and TRBJ2-7, with 10 bases fitting TRBD1. In germline, CDR1 is SEHNR, CDR2 FQNEAQ (reference sequence). Trimming at V came to 5 bases and at J to 6 bases, leaving 19 bases not matched to a gene. This CDR3 spans 18 amino acids. Written as DNA, the CDR3 is TGTGCCAGCAGCCCAAAAGTCGCCTGGGACAGGGGAGTTGGCGAGCAGTACTTC. Its translation: CASSPKVAWDRGVGEQYF.

This chain connects TRBV15 to TRBJ1-4, with TRBD1 as a possible D gene (5 bases). From germline, CDR1 is LNHNV and CDR2 YYDKDF (reference sequence). CDR3 length: 15 amino acids. V shed 0 bases and J shed 7 bases, with 12 bases lying between them. In nucleotides, the CDR3 is TGTGCCACCAGCAGAGATGGGCAGGGAAGTGAAAAACTGTTTTTT. This encodes CATSRDGQGSEKLFF.

With regard to this clone: The junction differs from germline at one of its ends, possibly a read error. The chain is built from TRBV5-5 and TRBJ1-5, with D maybe TRBD1 (6 bases). The CDR3 is 14 residues long. Germline CDR1 is SGHKS and CDR2 is YYEKEE (reference sequence). The CDR3 nucleotides read TGTGCCAGCAGATTGGGGGGCCCGAATCAGCCCCAGCATTTT. Its translation is CASRLGGPNQPQHF.

The chain is built from TRBV7-9 and TRBJ1-1, with a possible D match to TRBD1 (6 bases). With 6 bases removed from V and 9 bases from J, the gap between germline ends came to 20 bases. Germline V gives CDR1 SEHNR, CDR2 FQNEAQ (reference sequence). The CDR3 has 14 amino acids. The DNA for the CDR3 is TGTGCCAGCAGAAATCCTTCAGGGGACACGCAAGCTTTCTTT. This translates into CASRNPSGDTQAFF.

CDR3 coding DNA: TGTGCCAGCAGCGACCGGGACAGGGGTGAAAAACTGTTTTTT. Translated, it gives CASSDRDRGEKLFF. The chain combines TRBV9 with TRBJ1-4, with 10 bases lining up with TRBD1. The CDR3 runs 14 residues. Germline CDR1 reads SGDLS; CDR2 reads YYNGEE. Germline trimming cut 3 bases from V and 7 bases from J; bases unmatched to any gene: 3.

The chain recombines TRBV25-1 with TRBJ2-1; TRBD2 matches at 9 bases. With 6 bases clipped from V and 5 bases from J, the junction kept 11 bases outside the gene matches. CDR1 and CDR2 from the germline V gene are MGHDK and SYGVNS. CDR3 length equals 16 residues. The CDR3 bases are TGTGCCAGCAGGGGGCGTCAGCGGGGGGACCACAATGAGCAGTTCTTC. Translation: CASRGRQRGDHNEQFF. Using reference TRBV25-1 and TRBJ2-1 for the parts outside the CDR3, the full variable domain is EADIYQTPRYLVIGTGKKITLECSQTMGHDKMYWYQQDPGMELHLIHYSYGVNSTEKGDLSSESTVSRIRTEHFPLTLESARPSHTSQYLCASRGRQRGDHNEQFFGPGTRLTVL.

This rearrangement joins TRBV4-1 to TRBJ2-1; 10 bases match TRBD2. V was pared by 0 bases and J by 3 bases, with 2 bases of the junction left unmatched. The CDR3 is 16 amino acids. Per the germline V gene, CDR1 is MGHRA and CDR2 is YSYEKL. The CDR3 nucleotides are TGCGCCAGCAGCCAAGAGGCTAGCGGGGGCTACAATGAGCAGTTCTTC. It specifies CASSQEASGGYNEQFF.

The chain links TRBV11-2 to TRBJ2-1; 9 bases map to TRBD2. The CDR3 is 15 residues long. CDR1 and CDR2 from the germline V gene are SGHAT and FQNNGV. Losses at the gene ends were 3 bases for V and 9 bases for J; bases not matched to a gene: 9. The chain's CDR3 is CASSFAAGGLFEQFF. The CDR3 DNA is TGTGCCAGCAGCTTCGCGGCGGGGGGGCTATTTGAGCAGTTCTTC.

The chain links TRBV4-3 to TRBJ1-1; possible D gene TRBD1, 5 bases. Germline CDR1 and CDR2: LGHNA and YSLEER. Trimming pared 2 bases from V and 0 bases from J, leaving 7 bases between. CDR3 size: 14 residues. The CDR3 DNA reads as TGCGCCAGCAGCCAATCAGGGCTGAACACTGAAGCTTTCTTT. Protein product: CASSQSGLNTEAFF.